This T cell receptor beta chain was recovered during a study of blood T cell repertoires in COVID-19. Measured with immunoSEQ multiplex PCR; TCRdb has only the in-frame clones, and not every one. The data hold some 320,000 clones, with approximately 88% observed a single time. CDR1 and CDR2 from the germline V gene are MNHNY and SVGAGI (reference sequence). Trimming stripped 6 bases from V and 1 base from J, with 14 bases between. This CDR3 region has 15 residues. What was sequenced was PBMCs or T cells enriched from blood (not recorded which). The clonotype was recovered from a man aged 55 to 70 who had recovered from COVID-19. The chain combines TRBV6-6 with TRBJ2-3; D possibly corresponds to TRBD1 (5 bases). CDR3 DNA sequence: TGTGCCAGCAGACCTCCGACGACAGGCACAGATACGCAGTATTTT. It specifies CASRPPTTGTDTQYF.